A single sample is the source of the 3 T cell receptor beta chains below, sequenced in a study of lymphopenia after photon versus proton radiotherapy. The assay was immunoSEQ multiplex PCR, and TCRdb's table has in-frame clones only and misses some. The sample lists about 160,000 clones; approximately 86% were seen once. The sequencing used peripheral blood, collected from a patient treated with photon-based radiotherapy. Source of these receptors: a man aged 50 to 60 with gastric cancer.

This clone was picked up one time. The chain carries TRBV23-1 and TRBJ1-4; D unresolved. TRBV23-1 is assigned to the ORF class and has an uncertain function. V was shortened by 5 bases and J by 1 base, with 14 bases between the two germline ends. The CDR3 extends over 16 amino acids. DNA of the CDR3: TGCGCCAGCAGTATTAGGAGAAATAGAACTAATGAAAAACTGTTTTTT. Protein product: CASSIRRNRTNEKLFF.

The chain uses TRBV19 and TRBJ2-2; 10 nucleotides match TRBD2. Germline CDR1 reads LNHDA; CDR2 reads SQIVND (reference sequence). The CDR3 covers 14 residues. The V and J ends lost 7 bases and 7 bases, in that order; junction bases with no gene match: 6. CDR3 sequence: CASNVAGGFGELFF. In DNA, the CDR3 is TGTGCCAGTAATGTAGCGGGAGGTTTCGGGGAGCTGTTTTTT.

The rearrangement links TRBV18 to TRBJ1-1; TRBD1 matches at 8 bases. V dropped 3 bases and J dropped 2; count of bases not matched to a gene: 2. Looked up from germline, CDR1 is KGHSH and CDR2 is LQKENI. The CDR3 runs 14 residues. The CDR3 DNA is TGTGCCAGCTCACCGGGACAGGCAAACACTGAAGCTTTCTTT. It is translated as CASSPGQANTEAFF.